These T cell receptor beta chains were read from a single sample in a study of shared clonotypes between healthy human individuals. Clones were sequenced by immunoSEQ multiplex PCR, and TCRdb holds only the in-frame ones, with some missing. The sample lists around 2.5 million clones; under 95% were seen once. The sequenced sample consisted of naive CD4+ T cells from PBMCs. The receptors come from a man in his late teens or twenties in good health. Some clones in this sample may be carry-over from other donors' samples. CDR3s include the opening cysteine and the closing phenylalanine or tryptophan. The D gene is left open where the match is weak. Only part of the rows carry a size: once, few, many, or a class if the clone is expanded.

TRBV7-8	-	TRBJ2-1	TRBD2	TGTGCCAGCAGCACGAGACTAGCGGGCCTGAGCTCCTACAATGAGCAGTTCTTC	CASSTRLAGLSSYNEQFF
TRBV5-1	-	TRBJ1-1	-	TGCGCCAGCAGCCCGCCGGACAGAAGTCCCGCTTTCTTT	CASSPPDRSPAFF
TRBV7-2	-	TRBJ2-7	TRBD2	TGTGCCAGCAGCCGGGGACTAGCGGGAGGTGGCGAGCAGTACTTC	CASSRGLAGGGEQYF
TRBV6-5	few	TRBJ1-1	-	TGTGCCAGCATCTCCCTGACTGAGGGAAACACTGAAGCTTTCTTT	CASISLTEGNTEAFF
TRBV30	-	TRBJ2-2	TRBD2	TGTGCCTGGAAGCCGGGACTAGCAATTGGGGAGCTGTTTTTT	CAWKPGLAIGELFF
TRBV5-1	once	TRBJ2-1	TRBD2	TGCGCCAGCAGCTTCGGGCTAGCGGGGGACTACAATGAGCAGTTCTTC	CASSFGLAGDYNEQFF
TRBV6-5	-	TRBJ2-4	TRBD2	TGTGCCAGCAGCGGGAGGTCAAACATTCAGTACTTC	CASSGRSNIQYF
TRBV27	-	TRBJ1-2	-	TGTGCCAGCAGGATTGCTTGGGGCGTGTATGGCTACACCTTC	CASRIAWGVYGYTF
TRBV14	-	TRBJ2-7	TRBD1	TGTGCCAGCAGCCAAGATGTGGGGACAGGAACCTACGAGCAGTACTTC	CASSQDVGTGTYEQYF
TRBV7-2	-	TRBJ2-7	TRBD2	TGTGCCAGCAGCTTAGCGGGTGCAACTAGCGGGACGTACTACGAGCAGTACTTC	CASSLAGATSGTYYEQYF
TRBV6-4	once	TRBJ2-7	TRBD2	TGTGCCAGCAGCGTTGGACTAGCGGGACGCAACGAGCAGTACTTC	CASSVGLAGRNEQYF
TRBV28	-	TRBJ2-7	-	TGTGCCAGCAGCTCAGAAACAGCGAAACAGTACTTC	CASSSETAKQYF
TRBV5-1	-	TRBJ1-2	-	TGCGCCAGCAGCTTGGATGTGGGCTACTATGGCTACACCTTC	CASSLDVGYYGYTF
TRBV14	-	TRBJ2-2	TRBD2	TGTGCCAGCAGCCAGCCGGGACTAGCGGGGGAAACCGGGGAGCTGTTTTTT	CASSQPGLAGETGELFF
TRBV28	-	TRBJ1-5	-	TGTGCCAGCAGTTTGGCAGGAGGTAGCAATCAGCCCCAGCATTTT	CASSLAGGSNQPQHF
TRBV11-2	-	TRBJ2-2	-	TGTGCCAGCAGTGCAGACCCTGGCGCCGGGGAGCTGTTTTTT	CASSADPGAGELFF
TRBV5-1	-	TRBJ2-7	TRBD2	TGCGCCAGCAGCTTATTAGCGGGAGGTGCCACATCCTACGAGCAGTACTTC	CASSLLAGGATSYEQYF
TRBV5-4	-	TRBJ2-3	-	TGTGCCAGCAGCTTGTTGACGGGGGCAGGGGAGACAGATACGCAGTATTTT	CASSLLTGAGETDTQYF
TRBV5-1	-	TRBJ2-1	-	TGCGCCAGCAGCCCGGACGGGTCCCGAAATGAGCAGTTCTTC	CASSPDGSRNEQFF
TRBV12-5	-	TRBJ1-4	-	TGTGCTAGTGGTTTGGTACCGGGTCAGGGTTATGAAAAACTGTTTTTT	CASGLVPGQGYEKLFF
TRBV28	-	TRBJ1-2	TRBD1	TGTGCCAGCAGTTCCGTCCCGGGACAGGGGGAAGGCTACACCTTC	CASSSVPGQGEGYTF
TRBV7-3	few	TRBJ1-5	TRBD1	TGTGCCGTTAGGGGGACAGGGAGATCCCAGCCCCAGCATTTT	CAVRGTGRSQPQHF
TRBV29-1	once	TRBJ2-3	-	TGCAGCGTTGATTTGGTGGTGACAGATACGCAGTATTTT	CSVDLVVTDTQYF
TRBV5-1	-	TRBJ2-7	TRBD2	TGCGCCAGCAGCTTGGACCATGGGGGGGACGTTACCTACGAGCAGTACTTC	CASSLDHGGDVTYEQYF
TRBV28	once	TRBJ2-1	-	TGTGCCAGCAGTCTAAGCGGAAACTACAATGAGCAGTTCTTC	CASSLSGNYNEQFF
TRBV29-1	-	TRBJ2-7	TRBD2	TGCAGCGTTGTAGGCCTAGCGGGAGCCCACGAGCAGTACTTC	CSVVGLAGAHEQYF
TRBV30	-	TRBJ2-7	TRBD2	TGTGCCTGGAGAATAGCGGGGGGCTCCTACGAGCAGTACTTC	CAWRIAGGSYEQYF
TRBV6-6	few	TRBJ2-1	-	TGTGCCAGCAGCCTCGGGAGAGGATCCTACAATGAGCAGTTCTTC	CASSLGRGSYNEQFF
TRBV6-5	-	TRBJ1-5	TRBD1	TGTGCCAGCAGCAGGGGACAGTTCAATCAGCCCCAGCATTTT	CASSRGQFNQPQHF
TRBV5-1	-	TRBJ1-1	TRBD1	TGCGCCAGCAGCTTAATTGGGACAGGGGGCAGGGAAGCTTTCTTT	CASSLIGTGGREAFF
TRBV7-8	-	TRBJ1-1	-	TGTGCCAGCAGCGCCCGCGAGAACACTGAAGCTTTCTTT	CASSARENTEAFF
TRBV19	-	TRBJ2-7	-	TGTGCCAGTAGTACCATACCCTCCTACGAGCAGTACTTC	CASSTIPSYEQYF
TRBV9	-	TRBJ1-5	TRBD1	TGTGCCCGGCCCGGGTGGCGGGACAGGGGAGTCGGAGGCAATCAGCCCCAGCATTTT	CARPGWRDRGVGGNQPQHF
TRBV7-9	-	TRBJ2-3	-	TGTGCCAGCAGCTTAGGATTAGCGGTAGATACGCAGTATTTT	CASSLGLAVDTQYF
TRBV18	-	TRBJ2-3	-	TGTGCCAGCTCACCCACAGGAAGCACAGATACGCAGTATTTT	CASSPTGSTDTQYF
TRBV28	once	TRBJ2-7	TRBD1	TGTGCCAGCAGTAACCGGGACAGAACCTACGAGCAGTACTTC	CASSNRDRTYEQYF
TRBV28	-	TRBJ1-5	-	TGTGCCAGCAGTTTTGACAGCGATCAGCCCCAGCATTTT	CASSFDSDQPQHF
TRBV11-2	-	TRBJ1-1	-	TGTGCCAGCAGCTTTGGCAGCCCGAACACTGAAGCTTTCTTT	CASSFGSPNTEAFF
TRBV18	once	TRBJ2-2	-	TGTGCCAGCTCACCCGGGACTCGCGGAATAAACACCGGGGAGCTGTTTTTT	CASSPGTRGINTGELFF
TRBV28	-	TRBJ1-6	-	TGTGCCAGCAGGTCCCCGGGGTTTGCCTATAATTCACCCCTCCACTTT	CASRSPGFAYNSPLHF
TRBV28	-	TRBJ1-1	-	TGTGCCAGCAGTTTAGCTCCCACTGAAGCTTTCTTT	CASSLAPTEAFF
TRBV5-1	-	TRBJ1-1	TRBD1	TGCGCCAGCAGCTTGGAGTCGCTCTCTGTCCCGGGACAGGATTGGAACACTGAAGCTTTCTTT	CASSLESLSVPGQDWNTEAFF
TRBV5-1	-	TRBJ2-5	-	TGCGCCAGCAGCTTGGCCGGGGAGTGGGAGACCCAGTACTTC	CASSLAGEWETQYF
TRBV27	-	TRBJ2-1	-	-	CASSFAWGSSEFF
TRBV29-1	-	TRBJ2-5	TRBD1	TGCAGCGTATACAGGGGTGAGGAGACCCAGTACTTC	CSVYRGEETQYF
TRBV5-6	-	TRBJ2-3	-	TGTGCCAGCAGCTTGGTCGGGGTACCCAGCACAGATACGCAGTATTTT	CASSLVGVPSTDTQYF
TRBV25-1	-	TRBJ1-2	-	TGTGCCAGCAGTGGCTTTCCCGGGACCCATGTCAACTATGGCTACACCTTC	CASSGFPGTHVNYGYTF
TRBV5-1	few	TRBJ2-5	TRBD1	TGCGCCAGCAGCTACTTAGGGACAGGGGAAGAGACCCAGTACTTC	CASSYLGTGEETQYF
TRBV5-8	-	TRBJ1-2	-	TGTGCCAGCAGCCCGGGAGCCTATGGCTACACCTTC	CASSPGAYGYTF
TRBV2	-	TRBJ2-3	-	TGTGCCAGCAGTCTACTAGGGGTGATTACAGATACGCAGTATTTT	CASSLLGVITDTQYF
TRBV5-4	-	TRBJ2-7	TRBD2	TGTGCCAGCAGCTTGGCGGGGGGACAGCAGTACTTC	CASSLAGGQQYF
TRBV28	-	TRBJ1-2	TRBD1	TGTGCCAGCAGTGTGGGGGGTACCCGGGACAGCTATGGCTACACCTTC	CASSVGGTRDSYGYTF